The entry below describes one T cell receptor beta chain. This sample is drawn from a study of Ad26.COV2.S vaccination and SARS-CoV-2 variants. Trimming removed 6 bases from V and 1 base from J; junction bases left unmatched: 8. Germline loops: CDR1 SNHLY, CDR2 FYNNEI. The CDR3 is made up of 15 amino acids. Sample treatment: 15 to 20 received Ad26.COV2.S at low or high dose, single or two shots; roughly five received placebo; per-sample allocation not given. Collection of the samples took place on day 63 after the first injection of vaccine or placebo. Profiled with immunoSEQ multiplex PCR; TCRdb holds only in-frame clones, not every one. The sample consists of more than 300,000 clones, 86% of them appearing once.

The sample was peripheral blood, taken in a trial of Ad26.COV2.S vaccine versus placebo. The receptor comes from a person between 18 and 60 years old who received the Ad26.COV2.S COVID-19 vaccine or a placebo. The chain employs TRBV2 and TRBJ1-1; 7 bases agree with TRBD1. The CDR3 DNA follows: TGTGCCAGCAGAATAGACAGGGCCGAGAACACTGAAGCTTTCTTT. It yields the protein CASRIDRAENTEAFF. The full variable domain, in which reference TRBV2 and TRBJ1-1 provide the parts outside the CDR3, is EPEVTQTPSHQVTQMGQEVILRCVPISNHLYFYWYRQILGQKVEFLVSFYNNEISEKSEIFDDQFSVERPDGSNFTLKIRSTKLEDSAMYFCASRIDRAENTEAFFGQGTRLTVV.